The sequence of this T cell receptor beta chain was determined in a study of radiation and T cells in renal cell carcinoma. Details on this clone: What it binds is not known.

Clones were read by immunoSEQ multiplex PCR, and TCRdb kept only the in-frame ones, dropping some. The table includes about 130,000 clones, roughly 80% detected once. Looked up from germline, CDR1 is SGHAT and CDR2 is FQNNGV. The V gene end was trimmed by 3 bases and the J gene end by 9 bases; junction bases not matched to a gene: 8. The CDR3 contains 14 residues. Findings and limits, study-wide: Top tumor clonotypes rose in blood 2 weeks post-radiation, then contracted. Pretreatment tumor biopsies were lacking, so baseline clonotypes are unknown.

Time point specified: baseline pretreatment blood. Specified treatment: 15 Gy SBRT to primary tumor, nephrectomy 4 weeks later. The patient's renal cell carcinoma had clear cell pathology. This clonotype was obtained from a woman aged 60 to 75 with renal cell carcinoma. Sequences were derived from blood, sampled from a patient whose treatment included radiotherapy and nephrectomy. The chain carries TRBV11-2 and TRBJ2-1; 7 bases map to TRBD1. The CDR3 protein is CASSLLRRQGEQFF. CDR3 coding DNA: TGTGCCAGCAGCTTGCTCCGTCGACAGGGTGAGCAGTTCTTC.